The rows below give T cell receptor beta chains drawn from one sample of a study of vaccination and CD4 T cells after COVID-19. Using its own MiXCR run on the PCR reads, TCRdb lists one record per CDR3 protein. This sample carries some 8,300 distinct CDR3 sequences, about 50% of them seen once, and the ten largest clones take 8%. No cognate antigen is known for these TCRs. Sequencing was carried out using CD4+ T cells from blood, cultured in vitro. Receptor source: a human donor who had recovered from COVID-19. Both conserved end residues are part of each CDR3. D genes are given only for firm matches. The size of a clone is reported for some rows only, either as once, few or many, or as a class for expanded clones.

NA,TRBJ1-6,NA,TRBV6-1,TGTGCCAGCAGTGAGTCAGGGGTTCGTTCACCCCTCCACTTT,CASSESGVRSPLHF
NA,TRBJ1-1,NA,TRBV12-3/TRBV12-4,TGTGCCAGCAGTAACTGGGACGGATCTGAAGCTTTCTTT,CASSNWDGSEAFF
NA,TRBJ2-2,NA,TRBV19,TGTGCCAGTAATGAAGGGACTTCGCTCAACACCGGGGAGCTGTTTTTT,CASNEGTSLNTGELFF
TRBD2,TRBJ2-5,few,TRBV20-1,TGCAGTGCTAGAGGGATAGGACTAGCGGGAGTACAAAAGACCCAGTACTTC,CSARGIGLAGVQKTQYF
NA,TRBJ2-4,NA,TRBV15,TGTGCCACCAGCAGGACCGCCGACTACGGGCCCGTCCTAGCCAAAAACATTCAGTACTTC,CATSRTADYGPVLAKNIQYF
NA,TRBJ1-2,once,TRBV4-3,TGCGCCAGCAGCCAAGACCCTATCTATGGCTACACCTTC,CASSQDPIYGYTF
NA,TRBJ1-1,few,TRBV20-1,TGCAGTGCTAGTGACAGGGAAGCTTTCTTT,CSASDREAFF
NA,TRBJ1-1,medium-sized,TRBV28,TGTGCCAGCAGTCCGTTGGCCCGGGGGACTGAAGCTTTCTTT,CASSPLARGTEAFF
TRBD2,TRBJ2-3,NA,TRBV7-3,TGTGCCAGCAGCTTGACTAGCGGCGGCACAGATACGCAGTATTTT,CASSLTSGGTDTQYF
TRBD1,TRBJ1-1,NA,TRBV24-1,TGTGCCACCAGCGAGGGGACAGGCCAAGCCACTGAAGCTTTCTTT,CATSEGTGQATEAFF
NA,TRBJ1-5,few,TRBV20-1,TGCAGTGCTAGAGGGGGCGAGGCCTTAGCCGGGCCCCAGCATTTT,CSARGGEALAGPQHF
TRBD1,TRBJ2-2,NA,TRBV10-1,TGCGCCAGCGGACCGGGACAGGCAAACACCGGGGAGCTGTTTTTT,CASGPGQANTGELFF
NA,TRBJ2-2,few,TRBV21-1,TGTGCCAGCAGCAAAGCGCCCGAGGGGGCGCATAGCGGGGAGCTGTTTTTT,CASSKAPEGAHSGELFF
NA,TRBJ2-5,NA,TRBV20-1,TGCAGTGCTAACGGTTTGGGTACAGAGACCCAGTACTTC,CSANGLGTETQYF
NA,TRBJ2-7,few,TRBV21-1,TGTGCCAGCAGCATCATCGGGACCCGCTACGAGCAGTACTTC,CASSIIGTRYEQYF
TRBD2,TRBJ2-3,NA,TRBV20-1,TGCAGTGCTAGCGGGGGGGCCTTGTCAGATACGCAGTATTTT,CSASGGALSDTQYF